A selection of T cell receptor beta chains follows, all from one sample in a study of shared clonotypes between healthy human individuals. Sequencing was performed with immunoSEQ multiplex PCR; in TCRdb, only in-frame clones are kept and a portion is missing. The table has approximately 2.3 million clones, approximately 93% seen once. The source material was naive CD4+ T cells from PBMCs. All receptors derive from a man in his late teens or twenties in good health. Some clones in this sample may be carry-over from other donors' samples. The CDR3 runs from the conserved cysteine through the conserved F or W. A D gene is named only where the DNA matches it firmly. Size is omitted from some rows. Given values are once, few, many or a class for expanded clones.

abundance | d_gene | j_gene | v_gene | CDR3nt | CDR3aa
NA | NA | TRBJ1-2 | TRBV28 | TGTGCCAGCACCCCCGGGACCTCCTATGGCTACACCTTC | CASTPGTSYGYTF
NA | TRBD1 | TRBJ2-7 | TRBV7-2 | TGTGCCAGCAGCTTAGCGGGACAGGGGGACGAGCAGTACTTC | CASSLAGQGDEQYF
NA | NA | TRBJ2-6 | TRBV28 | TGTGCCAGCAGTTGGTCGGGCGGGGCCAACGTCCTGACTTTC | CASSWSGGANVLTF
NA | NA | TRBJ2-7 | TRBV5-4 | TGTGCCAGCAGCCCTGACACACTCCTTTACGAGCAGTACTTC | CASSPDTLLYEQYF
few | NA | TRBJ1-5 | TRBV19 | TGTGCCAGTGGGATGGGGGCGGACAATCAGCCCCAGCATTTT | CASGMGADNQPQHF
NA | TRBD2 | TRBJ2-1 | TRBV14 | TGTGCCAGCAGCCAAGGACTAGCGGTTTACAATGAGCAGTTCTTC | CASSQGLAVYNEQFF
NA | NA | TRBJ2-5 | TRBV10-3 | TGTGCCATAGGGTCCGGGTCCCAAGAGACCCAGTACTTC | CAIGSGSQETQYF
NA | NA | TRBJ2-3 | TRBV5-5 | TGTGCCAGCAGCCCACAGGCAGATACGCAGTATTTT | CASSPQADTQYF
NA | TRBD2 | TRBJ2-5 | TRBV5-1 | TGCGCCAGCAGCACTAGCGGGAGTTTAGAGACCCAGTACTTC | CASSTSGSLETQYF
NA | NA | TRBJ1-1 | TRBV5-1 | TGCGCCAGCAGCTTGGCCGGGACGGCGAACACTGAAGCTTTCTTT | CASSLAGTANTEAFF
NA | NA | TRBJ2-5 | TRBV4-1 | TGCGCCAGCAGCCAAGTTCCCCCAACGGGGCAAGAGACCCAGTACTTC | CASSQVPPTGQETQYF
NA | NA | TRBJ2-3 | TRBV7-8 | TGTGCCAGCAGCCAGCAAAGGGTGACAGATACGCAGTATTTT | CASSQQRVTDTQYF
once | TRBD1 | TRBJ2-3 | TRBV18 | TGTGCCAGCTCACCACGGGCCGGGACAGGGGGCATTGATACGCAGTATTTT | CASSPRAGTGGIDTQYF
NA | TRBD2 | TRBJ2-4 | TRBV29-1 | TGCAGCGTTGAATTGGGGGGGAGAGGCATTCAGTACTTC | CSVELGGRGIQYF
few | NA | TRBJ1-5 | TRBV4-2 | TGTGCCAGCAGCCCCCTGGGACGGGACGTCGATCAGCCCCAGCATTTT | CASSPLGRDVDQPQHF